This T cell receptor beta chain was obtained from a study of monozygotic twins with inflammatory bowel disease. Points on this clonotype: Its antigen is still unknown.

The TCR libraries each used total RNA (approximately 3,300 ng per library). TCRdb re-called the 5' RACE reads and shows each CDR3 protein once, DNA omitted. The sample table includes roughly 100,000 distinct CDR3 sequences. Points from the study as a whole: For IBD patients, clonotypes shared with others were fewer than for healthy twins, especially with disease activity.

The receptor's source is a human donor with ulcerative colitis or Crohn's disease, or a healthy co-twin of an affected twin (not recorded which). Sequencing was done on a sample of blood.

The CDR3 loop is CASSLSFLGGLYGYTF. The chain links TRBV28 to TRBJ1-2; the D gene TCRdb calls, TRBD1, cannot be checked with no DNA. Germline CDR1 reads MDHEN; CDR2 reads SYDVKM. CDR3 length: 16 residues.